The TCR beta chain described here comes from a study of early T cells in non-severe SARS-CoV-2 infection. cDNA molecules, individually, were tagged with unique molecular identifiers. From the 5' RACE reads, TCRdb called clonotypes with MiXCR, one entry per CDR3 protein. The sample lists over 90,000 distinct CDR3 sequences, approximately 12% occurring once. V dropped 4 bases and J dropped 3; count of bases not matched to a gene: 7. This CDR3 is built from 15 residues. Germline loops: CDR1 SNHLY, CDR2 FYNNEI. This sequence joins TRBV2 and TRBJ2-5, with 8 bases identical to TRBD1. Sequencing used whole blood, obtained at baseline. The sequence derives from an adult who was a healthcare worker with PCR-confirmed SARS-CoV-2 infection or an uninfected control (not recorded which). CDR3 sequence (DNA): TGTGCCAGCAGTGCCCGGGACAGGCGAGAAGAGACCCAGTACTTC. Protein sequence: CASSARDRREETQYF.